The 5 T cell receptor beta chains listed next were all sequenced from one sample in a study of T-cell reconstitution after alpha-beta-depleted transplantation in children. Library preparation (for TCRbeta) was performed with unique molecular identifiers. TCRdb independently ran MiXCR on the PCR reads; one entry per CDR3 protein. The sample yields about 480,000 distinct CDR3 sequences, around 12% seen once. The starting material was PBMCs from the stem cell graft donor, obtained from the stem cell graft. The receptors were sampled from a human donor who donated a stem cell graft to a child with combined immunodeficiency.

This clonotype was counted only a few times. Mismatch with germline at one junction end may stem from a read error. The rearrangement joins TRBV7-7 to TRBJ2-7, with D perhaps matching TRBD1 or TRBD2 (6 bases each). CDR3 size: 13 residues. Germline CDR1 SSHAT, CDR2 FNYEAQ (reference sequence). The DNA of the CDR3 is TGTGCTAGCAGCCCCCCGGGGGCCCACGAGCAGTACTTC. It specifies CASSPPGAHEQYF.

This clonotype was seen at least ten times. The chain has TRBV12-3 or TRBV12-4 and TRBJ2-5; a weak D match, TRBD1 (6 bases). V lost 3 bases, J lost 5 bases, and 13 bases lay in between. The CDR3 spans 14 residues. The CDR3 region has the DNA TGTGCCAGCAGTTTCTGGGCAGGGGCCGAGACCCAGTACTTC. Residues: CASSFWAGAETQYF.

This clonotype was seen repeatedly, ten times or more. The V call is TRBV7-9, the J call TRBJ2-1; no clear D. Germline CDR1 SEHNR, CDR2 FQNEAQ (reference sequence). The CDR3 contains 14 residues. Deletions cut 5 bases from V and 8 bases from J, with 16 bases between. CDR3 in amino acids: CASSLGRAGDEQFF. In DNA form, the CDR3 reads TGTGCCAGCAGCCTCGGACGGGCTGGGGATGAGCAGTTCTTC.

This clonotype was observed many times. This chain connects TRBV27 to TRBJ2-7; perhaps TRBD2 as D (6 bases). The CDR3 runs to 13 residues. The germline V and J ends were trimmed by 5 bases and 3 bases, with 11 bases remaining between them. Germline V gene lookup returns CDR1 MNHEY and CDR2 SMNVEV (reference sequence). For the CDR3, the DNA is TGTGCCAGCAGTCCACGGGGGATCTACGAGCAGTACTTC. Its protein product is CASSPRGIYEQYF.

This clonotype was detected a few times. The CDR3 loop is CSARRLAGGQETQYF. The CDR3, as DNA: TGCAGTGCTAGGAGGCTAGCGGGGGGCCAAGAGACCCAGTACTTC. The chain joins TRBV20-1 to TRBJ2-5, with 11 bases aligning to TRBD2. V gave up 3 bases and J gave up 1 base; unmatched junction bases: 4. CDR3 length: 15 residues. Germline-derived CDR1 and CDR2 are DFQATT and SNEGSKA (reference sequence).